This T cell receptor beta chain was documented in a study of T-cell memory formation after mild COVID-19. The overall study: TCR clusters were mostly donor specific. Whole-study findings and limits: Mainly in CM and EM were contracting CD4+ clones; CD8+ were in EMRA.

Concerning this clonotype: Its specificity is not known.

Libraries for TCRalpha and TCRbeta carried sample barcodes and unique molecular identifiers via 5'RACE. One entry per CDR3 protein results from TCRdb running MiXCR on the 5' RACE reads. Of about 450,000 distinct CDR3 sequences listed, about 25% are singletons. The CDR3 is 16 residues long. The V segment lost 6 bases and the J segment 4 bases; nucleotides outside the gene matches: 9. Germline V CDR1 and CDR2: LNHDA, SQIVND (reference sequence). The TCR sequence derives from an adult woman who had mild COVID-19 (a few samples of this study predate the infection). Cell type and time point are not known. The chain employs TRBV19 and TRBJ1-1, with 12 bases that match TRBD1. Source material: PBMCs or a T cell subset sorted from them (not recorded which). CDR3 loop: CASSPRDRGHLTEAFF. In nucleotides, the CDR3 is TGTGCCAGTAGCCCTCGGGACAGGGGGCACCTCACTGAAGCTTTCTTT.